Following are 3 T cell receptor beta chains from one sample sequenced in a study of blood T cell repertoires in COVID-19. The table came from immunoSEQ multiplex PCR; TCRdb's copy has only in-frame clones and leaves some out. This sample has about 59,000 clones, with 80% found just once. Input material: peripheral blood. These receptor sequences come from a man aged 55-75 years with acute or convalescent COVID-19.

Only a few counts were recorded for this clone. The V and J genes are TRBV6-1 and TRBJ2-7, with D perhaps matching TRBD2 (6 bases). V was cut by 3 bases and J by 1 base, with 13 bases left in between. Germline CDR1 is MNHNS and CDR2 is SASEGT. This CDR3 contains 15 residues. For the CDR3, the DNA is TGTGCCAGCAGTGAGCCAGGAGGGGTTTCCTACGAGCAGTACTTC. This gives the protein CASSEPGGVSYEQYF.

The chain links TRBV28 to TRBJ2-5, with TRBD1 as a possible D gene (6 bases). CDR1 and CDR2 from the germline V gene are MDHEN and SYDVKM. The V end was cut by 7 bases, the J end by 5 bases, with 20 bases between. The CDR3 extends over 15 amino acids. DNA of the CDR3: TGTGCCAGCACCACCAGGGGAGTTCTTAGGGAGACCCAGTACTTC. It encodes CASTTRGVLRETQYF.

This clone came up once. The chain couples TRBV11-2 to TRBJ2-6; D may be TRBD1 (5 bases). Germline V CDR1 and CDR2: SGHAT, FQNNGV. V dropped 7 bases and J dropped 4 bases, with 8 bases sitting between them. This CDR3 comprises 13 residues. The CDR3: CASMGPGANVLTF. CDR3 nucleotide sequence: TGTGCCAGCATGGGGCCCGGGGCCAACGTCCTGACTTTC.